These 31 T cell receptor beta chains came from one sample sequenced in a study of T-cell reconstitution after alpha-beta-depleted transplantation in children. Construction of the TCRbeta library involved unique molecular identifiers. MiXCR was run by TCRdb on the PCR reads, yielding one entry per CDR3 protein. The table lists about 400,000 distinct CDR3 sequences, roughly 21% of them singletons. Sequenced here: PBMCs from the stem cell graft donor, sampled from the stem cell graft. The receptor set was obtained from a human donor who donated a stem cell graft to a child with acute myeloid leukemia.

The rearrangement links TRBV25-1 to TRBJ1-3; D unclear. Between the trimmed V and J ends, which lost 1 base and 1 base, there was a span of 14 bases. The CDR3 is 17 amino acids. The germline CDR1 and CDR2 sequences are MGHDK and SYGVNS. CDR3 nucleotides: TGTGCCAGCAGTGAATCTCGGACGCTCCCTTCTGGAAACACCATATATTTT. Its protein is CASSESRTLPSGNTIYF.

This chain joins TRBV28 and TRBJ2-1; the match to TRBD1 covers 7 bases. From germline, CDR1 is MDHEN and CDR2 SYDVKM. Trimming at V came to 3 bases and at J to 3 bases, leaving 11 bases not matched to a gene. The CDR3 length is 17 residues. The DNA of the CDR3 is TGTGCCAGCAGTTTGAGAGGACAGGCTACAATCTACAATGAGCAGTTCTTC. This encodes CASSLRGQATIYNEQFF. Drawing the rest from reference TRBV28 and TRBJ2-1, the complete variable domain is DVKVTQSSRYLVKRTGEKVFLECVQDMDHENMFWYRQDPGLGLRLIYFSYDVKMKEKGDIPEGYSVSREKKERFSLILESASTNQTSMYLCASSLRGQATIYNEQFFGPGTRLTVL.

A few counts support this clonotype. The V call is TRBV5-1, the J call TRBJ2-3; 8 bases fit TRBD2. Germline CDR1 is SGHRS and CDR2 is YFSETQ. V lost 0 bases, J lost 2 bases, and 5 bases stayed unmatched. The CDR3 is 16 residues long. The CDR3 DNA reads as TGCGCCAGCAGCTTGGTGGGCGGGAGGAACACAGATACGCAGTATTTT. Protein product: CASSLVGGRNTDTQYF.

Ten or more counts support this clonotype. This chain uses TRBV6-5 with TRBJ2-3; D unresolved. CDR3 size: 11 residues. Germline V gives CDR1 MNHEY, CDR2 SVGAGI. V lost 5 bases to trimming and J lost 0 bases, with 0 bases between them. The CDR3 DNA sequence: TGTGCCAGCAGTAGCACAGATACGCAGTATTTT. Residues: CASSSTDTQYF.

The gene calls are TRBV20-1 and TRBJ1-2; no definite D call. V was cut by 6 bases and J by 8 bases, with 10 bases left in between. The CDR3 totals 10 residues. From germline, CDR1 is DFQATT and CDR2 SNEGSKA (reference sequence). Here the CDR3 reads CSARPGGYTF. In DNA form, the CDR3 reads TGCAGTGCCCGACCGGGAGGCTACACCTTC.

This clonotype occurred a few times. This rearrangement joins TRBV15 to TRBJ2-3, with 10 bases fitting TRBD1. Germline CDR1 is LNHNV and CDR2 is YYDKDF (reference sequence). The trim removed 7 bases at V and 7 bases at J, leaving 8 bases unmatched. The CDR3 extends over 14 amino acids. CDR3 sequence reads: CATTRGQGNHTQYF. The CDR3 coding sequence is TGTGCCACCACGCGGGGACAGGGGAATCATACGCAGTATTTT.

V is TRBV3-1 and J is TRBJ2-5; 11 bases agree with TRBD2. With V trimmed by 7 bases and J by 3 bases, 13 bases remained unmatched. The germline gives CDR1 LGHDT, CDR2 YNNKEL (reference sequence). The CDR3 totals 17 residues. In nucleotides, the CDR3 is TGTGCCAGCACCCAGGCGATTGGACTAGCGGGCGAAGAGACCCAGTACTTC. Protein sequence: CASTQAIGLAGEETQYF.

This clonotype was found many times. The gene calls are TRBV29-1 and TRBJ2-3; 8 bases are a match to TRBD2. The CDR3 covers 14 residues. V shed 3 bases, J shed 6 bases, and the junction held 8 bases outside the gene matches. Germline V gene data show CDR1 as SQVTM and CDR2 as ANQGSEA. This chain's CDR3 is CSVDSAGGEDTQYF. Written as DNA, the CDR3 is TGCAGCGTTGATTCTGCGGGAGGAGAGGATACGCAGTATTTT.

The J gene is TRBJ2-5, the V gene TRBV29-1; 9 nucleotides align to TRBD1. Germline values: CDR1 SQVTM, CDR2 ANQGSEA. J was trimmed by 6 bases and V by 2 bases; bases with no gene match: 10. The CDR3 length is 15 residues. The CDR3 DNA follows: TGCAGCGTTGAATTTCCGGGACAGGGACGGAAGACCCAGTACTTC. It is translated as CSVEFPGQGRKTQYF. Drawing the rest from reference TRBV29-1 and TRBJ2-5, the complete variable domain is SAVISQKPSRDICQRGTSLTIQCQVDSQVTMMFWYRQQPGQSLTLIATANQGSEATYESGFVIDKFPISRPNLTFSTLTVSNMSPEDSSIYLCSVEFPGQGRKTQYFGPGTRLLVL.

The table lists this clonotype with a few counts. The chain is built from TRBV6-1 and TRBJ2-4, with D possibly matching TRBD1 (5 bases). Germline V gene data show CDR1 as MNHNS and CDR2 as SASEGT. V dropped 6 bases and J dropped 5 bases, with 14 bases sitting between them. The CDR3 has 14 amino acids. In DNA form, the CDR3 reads TGTGCCAGCAGGAGTCTCGTACAGGAAAACATTCAGTACTTC. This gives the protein CASRSLVQENIQYF.

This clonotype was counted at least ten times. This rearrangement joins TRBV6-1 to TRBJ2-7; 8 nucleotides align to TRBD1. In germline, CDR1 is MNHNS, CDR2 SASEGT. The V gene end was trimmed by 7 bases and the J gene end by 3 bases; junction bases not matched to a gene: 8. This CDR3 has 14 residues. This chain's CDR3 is CASTRTGQGYEQYF. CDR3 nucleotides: TGTGCCAGCACAAGGACAGGGCAAGGCTACGAGCAGTACTTC.

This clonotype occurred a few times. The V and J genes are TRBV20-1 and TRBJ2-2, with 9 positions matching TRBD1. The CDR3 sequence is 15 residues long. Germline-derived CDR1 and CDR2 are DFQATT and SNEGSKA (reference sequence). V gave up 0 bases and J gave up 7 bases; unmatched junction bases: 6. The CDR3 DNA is TGCAGTGCTAGAGATCCCGGGACAGGGTACGGGGAGCTGTTTTTT. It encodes CSARDPGTGYGELFF.

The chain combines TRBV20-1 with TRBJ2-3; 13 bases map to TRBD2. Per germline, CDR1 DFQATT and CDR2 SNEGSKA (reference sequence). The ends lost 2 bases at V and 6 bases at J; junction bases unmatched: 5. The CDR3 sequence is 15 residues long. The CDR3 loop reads CSARTSGRGQDTQYF. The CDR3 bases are TGCAGTGCTAGAACTAGCGGGAGGGGCCAGGATACGCAGTATTTT.

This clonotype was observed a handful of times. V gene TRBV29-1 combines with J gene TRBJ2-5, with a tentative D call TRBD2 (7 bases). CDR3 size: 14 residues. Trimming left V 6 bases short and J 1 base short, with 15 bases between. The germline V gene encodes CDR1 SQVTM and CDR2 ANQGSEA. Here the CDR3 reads CSVRKAGAQETQYF. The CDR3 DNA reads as TGCAGCGTCCGAAAGGCGGGGGCCCAAGAGACCCAGTACTTC.

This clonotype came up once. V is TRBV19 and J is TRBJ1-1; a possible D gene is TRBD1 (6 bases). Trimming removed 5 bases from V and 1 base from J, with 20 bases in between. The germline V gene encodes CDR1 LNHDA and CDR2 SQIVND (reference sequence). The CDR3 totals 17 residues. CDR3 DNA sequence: TGTGCCAGTAGTCCCGTAGGGGGTCGGGGACGGAACACTGAAGCTTTCTTT. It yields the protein CASSPVGGRGRNTEAFF.

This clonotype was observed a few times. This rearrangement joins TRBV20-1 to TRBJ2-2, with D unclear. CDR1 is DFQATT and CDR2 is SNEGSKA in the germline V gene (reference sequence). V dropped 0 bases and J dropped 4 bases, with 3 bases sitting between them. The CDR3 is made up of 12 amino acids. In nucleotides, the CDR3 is TGCAGTGCTAGAGAAATCACCGGGGAGCTGTTTTTT. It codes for CSAREITGELFF.

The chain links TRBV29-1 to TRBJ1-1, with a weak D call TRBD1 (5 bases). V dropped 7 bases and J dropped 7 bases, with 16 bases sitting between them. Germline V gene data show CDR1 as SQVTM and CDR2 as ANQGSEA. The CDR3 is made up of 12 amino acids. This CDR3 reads CSAATVGVEAFF. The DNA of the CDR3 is TGCAGCGCCGCGACAGTAGGAGTTGAAGCTTTCTTT.

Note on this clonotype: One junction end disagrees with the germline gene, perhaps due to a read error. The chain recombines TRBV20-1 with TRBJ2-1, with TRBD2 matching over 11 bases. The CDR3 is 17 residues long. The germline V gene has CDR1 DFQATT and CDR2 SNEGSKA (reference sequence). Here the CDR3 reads CNARDFSGRAPYNEQFF. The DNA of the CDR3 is TGCAATGCTAGAGATTTTAGCGGGAGGGCCCCCTACAATGAGCAGTTCTTC.

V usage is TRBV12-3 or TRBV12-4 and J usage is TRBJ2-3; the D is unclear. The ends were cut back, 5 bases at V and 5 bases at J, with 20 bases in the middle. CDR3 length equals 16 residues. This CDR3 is CASSQRATFVQDTQYF. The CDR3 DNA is TGTGCCAGCAGTCAGAGAGCAACTTTTGTACAAGATACGCAGTATTTT.

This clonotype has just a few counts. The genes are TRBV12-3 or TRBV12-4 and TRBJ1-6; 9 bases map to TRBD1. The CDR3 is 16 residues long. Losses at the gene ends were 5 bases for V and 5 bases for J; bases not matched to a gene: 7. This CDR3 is CASSHGTGTNNSPLHF. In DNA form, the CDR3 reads TGTGCCAGCAGTCACGGGACAGGGACCAATAATTCACCCCTCCACTTT.

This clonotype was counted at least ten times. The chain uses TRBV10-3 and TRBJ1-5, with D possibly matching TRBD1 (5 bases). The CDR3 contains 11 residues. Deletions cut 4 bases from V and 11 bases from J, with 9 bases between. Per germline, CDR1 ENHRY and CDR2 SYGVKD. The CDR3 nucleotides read TGTGCCATCAGTGGTGGGACGGCCCAGCATTTT. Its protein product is CAISGGTAQHF.

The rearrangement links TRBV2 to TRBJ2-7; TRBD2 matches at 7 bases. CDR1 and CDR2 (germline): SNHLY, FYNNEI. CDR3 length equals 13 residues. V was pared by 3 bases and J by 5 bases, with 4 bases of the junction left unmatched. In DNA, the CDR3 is TGTGCCAGCAGTGACTCGGGAGGCCACGAGCAGTACTTC. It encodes CASSDSGGHEQYF. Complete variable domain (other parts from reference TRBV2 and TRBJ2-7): EPEVTQTPSHQVTQMGQEVILRCVPISNHLYFYWYRQILGQKVEFLVSFYNNEISEKSEIFDDQFSVERPDGSNFTLKIRSTKLEDSAMYFCASSDSGGHEQYFGPGTRLTVT.

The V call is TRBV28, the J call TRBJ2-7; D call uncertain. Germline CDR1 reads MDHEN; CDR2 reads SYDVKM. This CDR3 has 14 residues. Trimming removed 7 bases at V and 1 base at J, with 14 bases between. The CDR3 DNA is TGTGCCAGCACCAGGTCAGTCGCGTCCTACGAGCAGTACTTC. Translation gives CASTRSVASYEQYF.

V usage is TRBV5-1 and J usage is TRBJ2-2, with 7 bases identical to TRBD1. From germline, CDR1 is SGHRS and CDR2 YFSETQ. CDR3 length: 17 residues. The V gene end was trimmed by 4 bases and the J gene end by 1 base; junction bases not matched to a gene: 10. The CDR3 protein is CASSQEAGTVNTGELFF. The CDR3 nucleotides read TGCGCCAGCAGCCAAGAAGCCGGGACAGTGAACACCGGGGAGCTGTTTTTT. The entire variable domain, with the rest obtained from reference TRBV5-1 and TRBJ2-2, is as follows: KAGVTQTPRYLIKTRGQQVTLSCSPISGHRSVSWYQQTPGQGLQFLFEYFSETQRNKGNFPGRFSGRQFSNSRSEMNVSTLELGDSALYLCASSQEAGTVNTGELFFGEGSRLTVL.

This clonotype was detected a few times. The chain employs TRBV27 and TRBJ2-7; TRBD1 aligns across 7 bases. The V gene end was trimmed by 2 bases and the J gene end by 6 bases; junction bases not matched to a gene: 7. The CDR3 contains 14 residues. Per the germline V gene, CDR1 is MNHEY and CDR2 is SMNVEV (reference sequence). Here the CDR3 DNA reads TGTGCCAGCAGTTTAACGGGACAGTACCCCGAGCAGTACTTC. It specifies CASSLTGQYPEQYF.

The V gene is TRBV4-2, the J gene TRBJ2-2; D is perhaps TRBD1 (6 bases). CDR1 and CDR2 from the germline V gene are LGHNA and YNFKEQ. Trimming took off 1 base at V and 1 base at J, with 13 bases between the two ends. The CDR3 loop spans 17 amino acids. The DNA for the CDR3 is TGTGCCAGCAGCCAAGGAGTGGACAGCCGGAACACCGGGGAGCTGTTTTTT. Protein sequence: CASSQGVDSRNTGELFF.

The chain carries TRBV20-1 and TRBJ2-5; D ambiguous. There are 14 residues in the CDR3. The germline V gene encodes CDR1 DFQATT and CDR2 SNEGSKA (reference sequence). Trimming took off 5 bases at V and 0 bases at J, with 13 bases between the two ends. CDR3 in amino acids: CSAPVRGNQETQYF. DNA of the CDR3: TGCAGTGCTCCCGTTCGTGGGAACCAAGAGACCCAGTACTTC.

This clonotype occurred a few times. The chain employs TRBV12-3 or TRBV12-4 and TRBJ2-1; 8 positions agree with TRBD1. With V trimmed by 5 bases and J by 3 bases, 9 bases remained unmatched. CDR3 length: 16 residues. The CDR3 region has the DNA TGTGCCAGCAGTCCTACAGACAGGGGCCACTACAATGAGCAGTTCTTC. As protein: CASSPTDRGHYNEQFF.

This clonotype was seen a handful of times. The CDR3 DNA reads as TGTGCCAGCAACCAGAGATCAGGACGGGAGGGCCCCCTGAATGAGCAGTTCTTC. Amino acid sequence: CASNQRSGREGPLNEQFF. The rearrangement joins TRBV11-2 to TRBJ2-1; 8 nucleotides match TRBD2. V shed 7 bases, J shed 7 bases, and the junction held 21 bases outside the gene matches. Germline V gene sequence: CDR1 SGHAT, CDR2 FQNNGV. This CDR3 contains 18 residues.

Written as DNA, the CDR3 is TGTGCCAGCAGTTACTCGGGGAACAGTAAGATTACAGATACGCAGTATTTT. It encodes CASSYSGNSKITDTQYF. The rearrangement links TRBV6-5 to TRBJ2-3; D is ambiguous. Germline CDR1 is MNHEY and CDR2 is SVGAGI. The CDR3 is 17 residues long. Trimming removed 0 bases at V and 3 bases at J, with 16 bases between.

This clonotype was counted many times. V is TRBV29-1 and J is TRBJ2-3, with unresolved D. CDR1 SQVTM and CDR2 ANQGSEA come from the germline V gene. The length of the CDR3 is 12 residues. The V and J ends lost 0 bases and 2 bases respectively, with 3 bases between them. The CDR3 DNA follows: TGCAGCGTTGAAGATACCACAGATACGCAGTATTTT. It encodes CSVEDTTDTQYF.